Detailed here is one T cell receptor (beta chain). Its antigen is as yet unknown. The CDR3 length is 14 residues. Per the germline V gene, CDR1 is LNHDA and CDR2 is SQIVND (reference sequence). V was pared by 0 bases and J by 3 bases, with 8 bases between. Amplified TCR beta CDR3 regions derived from RNA transcripts. The HTBI primer set drove a first-round RT-PCR of the TCR CDR3. TCRdb redid the calling of the multiplex PCR reads with MiXCR, one entry per CDR3 protein. The data show 640,000 or so distinct CDR3 sequences, roughly 14% seen once. The data originate from a study of T cells in Graves' hyperthyroidism and ophthalmopathy. Study-level points and caveats: Peripheral blood also featured most of the thyroid clonotypes expanded above 0.001. The model made its ophthalmopathy prediction, and onset followed a median around 6.9 months later.

For ophthalmopathy patients, the Clinical Activity Score was at least 3 and the NOSPECS grade at least 4; duration was under 3 months. This sequence joins TRBV19 and TRBJ2-5; tentative D call: TRBD2 (5 bases). This clonotype was sampled from a woman aged 40 to 50 with Graves' ophthalmopathy. The sequenced sample was blood. The CDR3 sequence: CASSIDSVKETQYF. Written as DNA, the CDR3 is TGTGCCAGTAGTATAGATAGCGTAAAAGAGACCCAGTACTTC.